This T cell receptor beta chain was recovered during a study of T cell repertoires in cytomegalovirus infection. Study-level information: Recently described HLA-C-restricted plus well-studied HLA-B-restricted CMV epitopes were used. Public TCR beta signatures marked donors with CMV infection and the matching HLA. Study results and caveats: Ex vivo, HLA-C-restricted CMV-specific TCR beta clonotypes prevailed over the rest of the response.

This clonotype was counted ten times or more. Its antigen remains unidentified. MiXCR was run by TCRdb on the reads, yielding one entry per CDR3 protein. Among about 900,000 distinct CDR3 sequences listed, around 29% were seen once. The receptor's source is a human donor in good health (CMV status not recorded). Some clones in this sample may be carry-over from other donors' samples. The specimen comprised cultured CD8+ T cells from PBMCs, sampled from culture after CMV antigen stimulation.

CDR3 amino acids: CASSLSAGGNEQFF. CDR3 nucleotide sequence: TGTGCCAGCAGCCTGAGCGCAGGGGGGAATGAGCAGTTCTTC. J is TRBJ2-1 and V is TRBV7-9; possibly TRBD1 for D (7 bases). Between the trimmed V and J ends, which lost 5 bases and 7 bases, there was a span of 15 bases. Germline CDR1 and CDR2: SEHNR and FQNEAQ (reference sequence). This CDR3 comprises 14 residues.